One and the same sample provided the 8 T cell receptor beta chains below, sequenced in a study of Ad26.COV2.S vaccination and SARS-CoV-2 variants. Assay: immunoSEQ multiplex PCR; the TCRdb copy retains only in-frame clones and omits some. The sample has 350,000 to 500,000 clones; roughly nine tenths are singletons. Treatment noted: 19 received Ad26.COV2.S at low or high dose, single or two shots; five or six received placebo; per-sample allocation not given. Sample collection was performed on day 63 after the first vaccine or placebo injection. The sequencing here drew on peripheral blood, taken in a trial of Ad26.COV2.S vaccine versus placebo. These receptors all stem from a person between 18 and 59 years old who received the Ad26.COV2.S COVID-19 vaccine or a placebo.

As regards this clone: Additional DNA sequences in this sample encode the identical CDR3. The V call is TRBV7-3, the J call TRBJ2-3; TRBD1 is a possible D gene (5 bases). V lost 3 bases and J lost 4, with 8 bases in between. This CDR3 is 13 amino acids long. CDR1 SGHTA and CDR2 FQGTGA come from the germline V gene. The CDR3 protein is CASSLPGSDTQYF. The CDR3 DNA sequence: TGTGCCAGCAGCTTGCCAGGGTCAGATACGCAGTATTTT.

V is TRBV24-1 and J is TRBJ1-2, with a tentative D call TRBD1 (6 bases). The CDR3 loop spans 16 amino acids. V shed 5 bases and J shed 3 bases, with 18 bases lying between them. Germline values: CDR1 KGHDR, CDR2 SFDVKD. The CDR3 loop reads CATSGGVEGGYYGYTF. As DNA, the CDR3 is TGTGCCACCAGTGGGGGCGTAGAGGGGGGTTACTATGGCTACACCTTC.

The genes are TRBV12-3 or TRBV12-4 and TRBJ2-1; possible D gene TRBD1, 5 bases. This CDR3 contains 13 residues. Trimming took off 4 bases at V and 6 bases at J, with 10 bases between the two ends. CDR3 residues: CASSWGNSNEQFF. CDR3 DNA: TGTGCCAGCAGTTGGGGCAATAGCAATGAGCAGTTCTTC.

Note on this clone: Other DNA sequences in this sample translate to the same CDR3. CDR3: CASSRTGNQPQHF. The CDR3 region has the DNA TGTGCCAGCAGCCGGACGGGCAATCAGCCCCAGCATTTT. V is TRBV7-9 and J is TRBJ1-5; D is unresolved. Looked up from germline, CDR1 is SEHNR and CDR2 is FQNEAQ (reference sequence). This CDR3 region has 13 residues. The V end was cut by 5 bases, the J end by 2 bases, with 7 bases between. Complete variable domain (other parts from reference TRBV7-9 and TRBJ1-5): DTGVSQNPRHKITKRGQNVTFRCDPISEHNRLYWYRQTLGQGPEFLTYFQNEAQLEKSRLLSDRFSAERPKGSFSTLEIQRTEQGDSAMYLCASSRTGNQPQHFGDGTRLSIL.

This chain joins TRBV18 and TRBJ2-7; TRBD2 aligns across 10 bases. The CDR3 loop spans 16 amino acids. V lost 3 bases and J lost 6; bases outside the gene matches: 11. Looked up from germline, CDR1 is KGHSH and CDR2 is LQKENI. This CDR3 is CASSPRLAGSMAEQYV. The CDR3 DNA reads TGTGCCAGCTCACCGAGACTAGCGGGTTCGATGGCCGAGCAGTACGTC.

V is TRBV5-1 and J is TRBJ1-1; D not resolved. Germline V CDR1 and CDR2: SGHRS, YFSETQ. This CDR3 has 13 residues. Trimming pared 5 bases from V and 5 bases from J, leaving 13 bases between. The CDR3: CASSYLQRTEAFF. Written as DNA, the CDR3 is TGCGCCAGCAGTTATTTACAGAGGACTGAAGCTTTCTTT. Full variable domain (outside the CDR3, taken from reference TRBV5-1 and TRBJ1-1): KAGVTQTPRYLIKTRGQQVTLSCSPISGHRSVSWYQQTPGQGLQFLFEYFSETQRNKGNFPGRFSGRQFSNSRSEMNVSTLELGDSALYLCASSYLQRTEAFFGQGTRLTVV.

The chain has TRBV10-3 and TRBJ1-2; D gene uncertain. CDR1 and CDR2 from the germline V gene are ENHRY and SYGVKD. CDR3 length equals 14 residues. Trimming stripped 7 bases from V and 4 bases from J, with 16 bases between. This CDR3 is CAITMGSWGYGYTF. The CDR3 coding sequence is TGTGCCATCACGATGGGCTCCTGGGGCTATGGCTACACCTTC.

The chain couples TRBV18 to TRBJ1-5, with TRBD1 identical over 12 bases. The CDR3 totals 16 residues. V was clipped by 2 bases and J by 6 bases; unmatched bases: 5. In germline, CDR1 is KGHSH, CDR2 LQKENI. The CDR3 loop reads CASSPGTGGSGQPQHF. DNA for the CDR3: TGTGCCAGCTCACCAGGGACAGGGGGCAGTGGTCAGCCCCAGCATTTT. The full variable domain, completed using reference TRBV18 and TRBJ1-5, is NAGVMQNPRHLVRRRGQEARLRCSPMKGHSHVYWYRQLPEEGLKFMVYLQKENIIDESGMPKERFSAEFPKEGPSILRIQQVVRGDSAAYFCASSPGTGGSGQPQHFGDGTRLSIL.